The clone carrying this TCR beta chain has ten or more counts. Its antigen is currently unknown. TCRdb reanalysed the reads using MiXCR and keeps one entry per CDR3 protein. The table lists approximately 990,000 distinct CDR3 sequences, around 29% of them singletons. The record originates from a study of T cell repertoires in cytomegalovirus infection. Broader study findings: The study identified carriers of CMV plus the relevant HLA from cumulative public TCR beta family frequency. The response measured ex vivo was dominated by TCR beta clonotypes (HLA-C-restricted and CMV-specific).

CDR1 LGHNA and CDR2 YSLEER come from the germline V gene. The CDR3 sequence is 17 residues long. V lost 2 bases and J 0 bases, leaving 13 bases between the germline ends. The sequence was obtained from a human donor in good health (CMV status not recorded). Some clones in this sample may be carry-over from other donors' samples. The genes are TRBV4-3 and TRBJ2-2; a weak D match, TRBD2 (5 bases). The starting material was cultured CD8+ T cells from PBMCs, obtained from culture after CMV antigen stimulation. The CDR3 DNA sequence: TGCGCCAGCAGCCAACCCCCTAGAGGGTCGAACACCGGGGAGCTGTTTTTT. Its translation is CASSQPPRGSNTGELFF.